This paragraph covers one T cell receptor beta chain sequence. CDR3 length equals 15 residues. Germline CDR1 is MNHEY and CDR2 is SVGAGI. V shed 5 bases and J 1 base; nucleotides not matched to a gene: 3. The data are from a study of blood T cell repertoires in COVID-19. Study-level background: Samples of COVID-19 (acute and convalescent) were obtained from the United States, Italy and Spain. T cells, B-cell-depleted T cells, or PBMCs supplied cDNA or gDNA.

Methods used by the authors: By means of reference gene primer amplification, nucleated cell counts were estimated. Here immunoSEQ multiplex PCR was the method, and the copy in TCRdb shows in-frame clones only, minus some. V and J calls and clone size are those listed in that table; D and trimming were worked out from the DNA. Of about 66,000 clones in the sample, 70% to 90% were seen once. This sequence joins TRBV6-5 and TRBJ2-3; 10 bases match TRBD1. The sequencing sample was made of peripheral blood. The TCR was taken from a man aged 45-65 years with active COVID-19. The DNA for the CDR3 is TGTGCCAGCAGTCCGGGACAGGGGCGCACAGATACGCAGTATTTT. Its protein is CASSPGQGRTDTQYF.